The 26 T cell receptor beta chains reported below all come from one sample, sequenced in a study of blood T cell repertoires in COVID-19. The method was immunoSEQ multiplex PCR; TCRdb's version includes in-frame clones alone and lacks a portion of them. The sample includes tens of thousands of clones, just under 90% of them seen just once. Sequencing was carried out using peripheral blood. The receptor source for this set is a woman aged 55-75 years with COVID-19, enrolled during active disease.

V is TRBV28 and J is TRBJ2-2, with D possibly being TRBD1 (6 bases). From germline, CDR1 is MDHEN and CDR2 SYDVKM. V dropped 3 bases and J dropped 2 bases, with 10 bases sitting between them. The CDR3 runs to 15 residues. CDR3 nucleotides: TGTGCCAGCAGTTTGTCAGGGACAAACACCGGGGAGCTGTTTTTT. Translated, it gives CASSLSGTNTGELFF.

The CDR3 DNA reads as TGTGCCAGCTCACCATACAGACACTCGAACACCGGGGAGCTGTTTTTT. Amino acids: CASSPYRHSNTGELFF. The V and J genes are TRBV18 and TRBJ2-2; no clear D. Germline CDR1 is KGHSH and CDR2 is LQKENI. The CDR3 sequence is 16 residues long. The V and J ends lost 2 bases and 0 bases respectively, with 10 bases between them.

The chain is built from TRBV6-5 and TRBJ2-5; 9 nucleotides match TRBD2. This CDR3 region has 13 residues. Losses at the gene ends were 6 bases for V and 4 bases for J; bases not matched to a gene: 3. Germline lookup yields CDR1 MNHEY and CDR2 SVGAGI. CDR3 amino acids: CASRREGRETQYF. The CDR3 nucleotides are TGTGCCAGCAGGCGGGAGGGCCGAGAGACCCAGTACTTC.

This clone was observed a single time. V and J are TRBV4-1 and TRBJ1-4, with TRBD1 matching over 8 bases. V was clipped by 11 bases and J by 0 bases; unmatched bases: 8. The CDR3 length is 15 residues. Germline-derived CDR1 and CDR2 are MGHRA and YSYEKL. CDR3 nucleotides: TGCGCCGCCCAGGGGGCAGACACAACTAATGAAAAACTGTTTTTT. It codes for CAAQGADTTNEKLFF.

The chain is built from TRBV10-3 and TRBJ1-2; 9 bases align to TRBD1. Germline values: CDR1 ENHRY, CDR2 SYGVKD. Trimming cost V 4 bases and J 1 base; bases outside gene matches: 7. The CDR3 extends over 16 amino acids. The CDR3 loop reads CAISAGTGTRNYGYTF. The CDR3 bases are TGTGCCATCAGTGCTGGGACAGGGACGCGTAACTATGGCTACACCTTC.

This chain joins TRBV19 and TRBJ2-4; 9 bases fit TRBD1. This CDR3 contains 20 residues. Germline lookup yields CDR1 LNHDA and CDR2 SQIVND (reference sequence). The J segment lost 1 base and the V segment lost 1 base, leaving 14 bases of the junction unmatched. The CDR3 sequence: CASSIVFGTGSLGAKNIQYF. CDR3 bases: TGTGCCAGTAGTATAGTTTTTGGGACAGGGAGTCTCGGGGCCAAAAACATTCAGTACTTC.

V usage is TRBV3-1 (or the pseudogene TRBV3-2) and J usage is TRBJ2-1; 8 nucleotides match TRBD1. CDR3 size: 15 residues. After removal of 0 bases from V and 9 bases from J, the junction contained 7 bases not matched to a gene. Germline lookup yields CDR1 LGHDT and CDR2 YNNKEL (reference sequence). The CDR3 spells CASSQDVQGAPEQFF. The CDR3 nucleotides read TGTGCCAGCAGCCAAGATGTTCAGGGGGCTCCTGAGCAGTTCTTC.

The CDR3 region is CASSPVSRAWENTEAFF. The CDR3 DNA reads as TGTGCCAGCTCACCTGTGTCGCGGGCCTGGGAGAACACTGAAGCTTTCTTT. The gene calls are TRBV18 and TRBJ1-1, with no clear D. This CDR3 region has 17 residues. Germline CDR1 KGHSH, CDR2 LQKENI. V was clipped by 3 bases and J by 1 base, with 18 bases between them. Using reference TRBV18 and TRBJ1-1 for the parts outside the CDR3, the full variable domain is NAGVMQNPRHLVRRRGQEARLRCSPMKGHSHVYWYRQLPEEGLKFMVYLQKENIIDESGMPKERFSAEFPKEGPSILRIQQVVRGDSAAYFCASSPVSRAWENTEAFFGQGTRLTVV.

The V call is TRBV7-3, the J call TRBJ1-6; 10 bases are shared with TRBD1. CDR1 is SGHTA, CDR2 FQGTGA, per germline. With V trimmed by 5 bases and J by 5 bases, 3 bases remained unmatched. This CDR3 spans 15 amino acids. CDR3 DNA sequence: TGTGCCAGCAGCCCAGGGACAGGGGATAATTCACCCCTCCACTTT. Translated: CASSPGTGDNSPLHF.

The chain carries TRBV28 and TRBJ1-5; D call uncertain. Germline values: CDR1 MDHEN, CDR2 SYDVKM. V was cut by 6 bases and J by 2 bases, with 11 bases left in between. The CDR3 extends over 14 amino acids. The chain's CDR3 is CASSPWGGNQPQHF. DNA of the CDR3: TGTGCCAGCAGCCCGTGGGGAGGCAATCAGCCCCAGCATTTT.

The rearrangement uses TRBV7-9 and TRBJ1-3; D ambiguous. The V end lost 5 bases, the J end lost 9 bases, and 23 bases lay between the germline ends. The CDR3 extends over 16 amino acids. Germline V gene lookup returns CDR1 SEHNR and CDR2 FQNEAQ (reference sequence). Here the CDR3 reads CASSRRRPGADGTIYF. In DNA, the CDR3 is TGTGCCAGCAGCCGACGTCGGCCGGGAGCGGATGGCACCATATATTTT.

The chain employs TRBV9 and TRBJ2-1; TRBD2 agrees at 14 bases. The CDR3 runs to 15 residues. CDR1 is SGDLS and CDR2 is YYNGEE in the germline V gene. V was pared by 4 bases and J by 8 bases, with 5 bases of the junction left unmatched. The CDR3 nucleotides read TGTGCCAGCAGCAGGGGACTAGCGGGAGAGTATGAGCAGTTCTTC. Translation gives CASSRGLAGEYEQFF.

The count of this clone is one. This chain links TRBV24-1 with TRBJ2-3; D might be TRBD1 (5 bases). Trimming took 3 bases from V and 0 from J, leaving 12 bases between them. CDR1 is KGHDR and CDR2 is SFDVKD in the germline V gene. The CDR3 is made up of 16 amino acids. The CDR3 sequence: CATSDMTVTSTDTQYF. Written as DNA, the CDR3 is TGTGCCACCAGTGATATGACAGTAACTAGCACAGATACGCAGTATTTT.

This rearrangement joins TRBV9 to TRBJ1-6; D possibly corresponds to TRBD1 (5 bases). Looked up from germline, CDR1 is SGDLS and CDR2 is YYNGEE. The CDR3 length is 13 residues. V was trimmed by 3 bases and J by 8 bases, leaving 9 bases between them. In DNA, the CDR3 is TGTGCCAGCAGCGCGAGCAGGGATTCACCCCTCCACTTT. This codes for CASSASRDSPLHF.

The chain joins TRBV29-1 to TRBJ2-3; TRBD2 matches 10 bases. There are 14 residues in the CDR3. The V gene's germline CDR1 is SQVTM and CDR2 ANQGSEA. V shed 8 bases, J shed 2 bases, and the junction held 7 bases outside the gene matches. The DNA of the CDR3 is TGCAGCTCCCGGACTAGCGGCTACACAGATACGCAGTATTTT. The encoded protein is CSSRTSGYTDTQYF.

This clone is medium-sized (0.01 to 0.1%) by share. The J gene is TRBJ2-2, the V gene TRBV7-8, with TRBD1 matching over 7 bases. The CDR3 is made up of 14 amino acids. CDR1 SGHVS and CDR2 FQNEAQ come from the germline V gene. The V and J ends lost 5 bases and 5 bases, in that order; junction bases with no gene match: 5. As DNA, the CDR3 is TGTGCCAGCAGCCCAGTACAGGGGACCGGGGAGCTGTTTTTT. Encoded protein: CASSPVQGTGELFF.

The chain's CDR3 is CASGLWPSAYNEQFF. The CDR3 nucleotides are TGTGCTAGTGGTTTATGGCCTAGCGCCTACAATGAGCAGTTCTTC. The V and J genes are TRBV12-5 and TRBJ2-1, with D perhaps TRBD2 (6 bases). The CDR3 runs to 15 residues. From germline, CDR1 is LGHNT and CDR2 FRNRAP. V was trimmed by 3 bases and J by 2 bases, leaving 11 bases between them.

The rearrangement joins TRBV28 to TRBJ1-3; D is uncertain. Germline V gives CDR1 MDHEN, CDR2 SYDVKM. The ends were cut back, 8 bases at V and 0 bases at J, with 11 bases in the middle. The CDR3 spans 14 residues. In nucleotides, the CDR3 is TGTGCCAGCGCATTCCAAGCCTCTGGAAACACCATATATTTT. Its translation is CASAFQASGNTIYF.

The chain recombines TRBV3-1 (or the pseudogene TRBV3-2) with TRBJ2-5, with 8 bases matching TRBD2. V lost 7 bases to trimming and J lost 5 bases; unmatched junction nucleotides: 9. The V gene's germline CDR1 is LGHDT and CDR2 YNNKEL (reference sequence). The CDR3 contains 14 residues. Written as DNA, the CDR3 is TGTGCCAGCAATGGTCGGGGCGGGAGGGAGACCCAGTACTTC. This gives the protein CASNGRGGRETQYF.

V usage is TRBV18 and J usage is TRBJ1-4, with D possibly TRBD1 on 5 matching bases. The V end was cut by 4 bases, the J end by 10 bases, with 10 bases between. Looked up from germline, CDR1 is KGHSH and CDR2 is LQKENI. The CDR3 sequence is 12 residues long. The chain's CDR3 is CASSLPQGKLFF. The CDR3 bases are TGTGCCAGCTCACTCCCCCAGGGAAAACTGTTTTTT.

V is TRBV6-5 and J is TRBJ1-1, with a tentative D call TRBD1 (5 bases). The germline gives CDR1 MNHEY, CDR2 SVGAGI. The CDR3 runs to 14 residues. The V end lost 8 bases, the J end lost 0 bases, and 13 bases lay between the germline ends. The CDR3 sequence is CASGRQSLNTEAFF. CDR3 nucleotide sequence: TGTGCCAGCGGCAGACAGAGTCTGAACACTGAAGCTTTCTTT.

A single count supports this clone. The V gene is TRBV5-1, the J gene TRBJ1-2; TRBD1 aligns across 11 bases. From germline, CDR1 is SGHRS and CDR2 YFSETQ. Trimming at V came to 1 base and at J to 8 bases, leaving 7 bases not matched to a gene. This CDR3 region has 15 residues. The DNA of the CDR3 is TGCGCCAGCAGCTTGACCGGGACAGGGGGTTTAGGCTACACCTTC. Translation: CASSLTGTGGLGYTF. Full variable domain (remainder filled in from reference TRBV5-1 and TRBJ1-2): KAGVTQTPRYLIKTRGQQVTLSCSPISGHRSVSWYQQTPGQGLQFLFEYFSETQRNKGNFPGRFSGRQFSNSRSEMNVSTLELGDSALYLCASSLTGTGGLGYTFGSGTRLTVV.

The genes are TRBV24-1 and TRBJ1-2, with D possibly matching TRBD1 (5 bases). This CDR3 is 15 amino acids long. Trimming left V 2 bases short and J 3 bases short, with 12 bases between. Germline V lookup: CDR1 KGHDR, CDR2 SFDVKD. The CDR3 loop is CATSDWRGHDYGYTF. DNA of the CDR3: TGTGCCACCAGTGATTGGAGGGGCCACGACTATGGCTACACCTTC.

This clone was detected a few times. The chain combines TRBV19 with TRBJ2-7; D might be TRBD2 (5 bases). The germline gives CDR1 LNHDA, CDR2 SQIVND (reference sequence). The CDR3 extends over 14 amino acids. The V end lost 5 bases, the J end lost 2 bases, and 13 bases lay between the germline ends. In nucleotides, the CDR3 is TGTGCCAGTAGTCCGCGGACTCCAGCCTACGAGCAGTACTTC. Translation gives CASSPRTPAYEQYF.

The rearrangement links TRBV7-6 to TRBJ2-5; TRBD2 aligns across 10 bases. Per the germline V gene, CDR1 is SGHVS and CDR2 is FNYEAQ. The CDR3 is 19 residues long. The V segment lost 1 base and the J segment 4 bases; nucleotides outside the gene matches: 15. The CDR3, as DNA: TGTGCCAGCAGCTTAGGCGTCGGGACTAGCGTCGACGTCAGAGAGACCCAGTACTTC. Translation gives CASSLGVGTSVDVRETQYF.

The chain is built from TRBV7-9 and TRBJ2-7; 9 bases fit TRBD1. V lost 1 base and J lost 6; bases outside the gene matches: 10. The CDR3 covers 16 residues. CDR1 is SEHNR, CDR2 FQNEAQ, per germline (reference sequence). The CDR3 sequence: CASSLGWTGALSEQYF. DNA of the CDR3: TGTGCCAGCAGCTTAGGGTGGACAGGGGCCTTGAGCGAGCAGTACTTC.